These 15 T cell receptor beta chains were sequenced from one sample in a study of T cell responses to AZD1222 COVID-19 vaccine. This table comes from immunoSEQ multiplex PCR, and its TCRdb copy is limited to in-frame clones, with some not included. Counted here are 150,000 to 200,000 clones, 85% to 95% occurring once; the ten biggest clones make up approximately 5.5%. This specimen was peripheral blood, taken 28 days after the second AZD1222 dose. The source of these receptors is an adult who received the AZD1222 COVID-19 vaccine.

V and J are TRBV5-4 and TRBJ2-1; 8 bases match TRBD2. The junction had 6 bases not matched to a gene; V was cut back by 4 bases and J by 3 bases. This CDR3 comprises 15 residues. Looked up from germline, CDR1 is SGHNT and CDR2 is YYREEE (reference sequence). CDR3 nucleotides: TGTGCCAGCAGCCCGACACTAGCGGACTACAATGAGCAGTTCTTC. Residues: CASSPTLADYNEQFF.

In this sample, this clone turned up once. The J gene is TRBJ2-2, the V gene TRBV11-3; D is ambiguous. Trimming took 4 bases from V and 5 from J, leaving 2 bases between them. Germline V CDR1 and CDR2: SGHNT, YENEEA. This CDR3 has 11 residues. The CDR3 here is CASSSTGELFF. For the CDR3, the DNA is TGTGCCAGCAGCTCTACCGGGGAGCTGTTTTTT.

The chain recombines TRBV4-1 with TRBJ2-2; TRBD2 matches 11 bases. Germline lookup yields CDR1 MGHRA and CDR2 YSYEKL. The CDR3 is made up of 21 amino acids. V lost 6 bases, J lost 3 bases, and 21 bases stayed unmatched. The chain's CDR3 is CASRANSGRAVSLEDTGELFF. In DNA form, the CDR3 reads TGCGCCAGCAGGGCTAATAGCGGGAGGGCCGTCAGTTTAGAGGACACCGGGGAGCTGTTTTTT.

DNA for the CDR3: TGTGCCAGCAGTTCGGCCTCGTACAATGAGCAGTTCTTC. Amino acids: CASSSASYNEQFF. This chain connects TRBV6-5 to TRBJ2-1; no definite D call. V was cut by 4 bases and J by 4 bases, with 8 bases left in between. Germline loops: CDR1 MNHEY, CDR2 SVGAGI. The CDR3 is made up of 13 amino acids.

The chain couples TRBV2 to TRBJ2-1, with 14 bases fitting TRBD2. Looked up from germline, CDR1 is SNHLY and CDR2 is FYNNEI. The ends lost 5 bases at V and 9 bases at J; junction bases unmatched: 6. The CDR3 is 15 residues long. For the CDR3, the DNA is TGTGCCAGCAGTCCCGGGACTAGCGGGAGAGGTGAGCAGTTCTTC. It is translated as CASSPGTSGRGEQFF.

This chain links TRBV7-3 with TRBJ1-6; unclear D gene. This CDR3 contains 13 residues. V dropped 2 bases and J dropped 7 bases, with 6 bases sitting between them. CDR1 and CDR2 from the germline V gene are SGHTA and FQGTGA. CDR3 bases: TGTGCCAGCAGCTTATCGCCGAATTCACCCCTCCACTTT. Protein sequence: CASSLSPNSPLHF.

This clone was seen only a few times. The CDR3: CASSPGTGETQYF. The CDR3 nucleotides read TGTGCCAGCTCACCCGGGACGGGGGAGACCCAGTACTTC. The chain carries TRBV18 and TRBJ2-5; D is tentatively TRBD1 or TRBD2 (5 bases each). Trimming removed 3 bases at V and 5 bases at J, with 10 bases between. CDR1 and CDR2 from the germline V gene are KGHSH and LQKENI. The CDR3 covers 13 residues.

In this sample, this clone turned up once. Other DNA sequences in this sample translate to the same CDR3. The chain has TRBV7-2 and TRBJ1-5, with D unresolved. The CDR3 is 15 residues long. V was shortened by 2 bases and J by 0 bases, with 8 bases between the two germline ends. Germline CDR1 reads SGHTA; CDR2 reads FQGNSA. DNA for the CDR3: TGTGCCAGCAGCTTAATGGGAGATAGCAATCAGCCCCAGCATTTT. It specifies CASSLMGDSNQPQHF.

The rearrangement links TRBV18 to TRBJ2-2; tentatively, D is TRBD1 (6 bases). CDR1 is KGHSH, CDR2 LQKENI, per germline. This CDR3 spans 15 amino acids. V shed 4 bases and J shed 4 bases, with 13 bases lying between them. The CDR3 sequence is CASSRFSDSTGELFF. The CDR3 DNA is TGTGCCAGCTCACGATTCTCGGACAGCACCGGGGAGCTGTTTTTT.

This chain uses TRBV5-1 with TRBJ2-5, with TRBD2 as a possible D gene (7 bases). Germline V lookup: CDR1 SGHRS, CDR2 YFSETQ. The V end was cut by 2 bases, the J end by 5 bases, with 19 bases between. The length of the CDR3 is 16 residues. The CDR3 sequence is CASSFGAIGGAETQYF. The CDR3 coding sequence is TGCGCCAGCAGCTTCGGGGCAATAGGGGGGGCGGAGACCCAGTACTTC.

The chain recombines TRBV4-1 with TRBJ2-1, with 11 bases matching TRBD2. This CDR3 has 15 residues. CDR1 MGHRA and CDR2 YSYEKL come from the germline V gene. V lost 4 bases and J lost 4; bases outside the gene matches: 3. CDR3 loop: CASSPGTSGYNEQFF. In DNA form, the CDR3 reads TGCGCCAGCAGCCCCGGGACTAGCGGATACAATGAGCAGTTCTTC.

This chain joins TRBV7-9 and TRBJ2-5, with 8 bases that match TRBD1. The CDR3 spans 15 residues. Germline V gene data show CDR1 as SEHNR and CDR2 as FQNEAQ (reference sequence). V was pared by 5 bases and J by 5 bases, with 10 bases of the junction left unmatched. CDR3 sequence (DNA): TGTGCCAGCAGCCCCCGGACAGGGAGTTACGAGACCCAGTACTTC. This gives the protein CASSPRTGSYETQYF. Full variable domain (outside the CDR3, taken from reference TRBV7-9 and TRBJ2-5): DTGVSQNPRHKITKRGQNVTFRCDPISEHNRLYWYRQTLGQGPEFLTYFQNEAQLEKSRLLSDRFSAERPKGSFSTLEIQRTEQGDSAMYLCASSPRTGSYETQYFGPGTRLLVL.

This chain connects TRBV4-2 to TRBJ2-1; 14 bases line up with TRBD2. The CDR3 sequence is 17 residues long. CDR1 is LGHNA and CDR2 is YNFKEQ in the germline V gene. Trimming cost V 4 bases and J 9 bases; bases outside gene matches: 11. CDR3 coding DNA: TGTGCCAGCAGCCCAAGCGGGACTAGCGGGAGTTTGGGTGAGCAGTTCTTC. This encodes CASSPSGTSGSLGEQFF.

V and J are TRBV11-3 and TRBJ2-3; TRBD2 might be the D (6 bases). Germline V gives CDR1 SGHNT, CDR2 YENEEA. The CDR3 sequence is 16 residues long. The germline V and J ends were trimmed by 3 bases and 5 bases, with 18 bases remaining between them. CDR3 DNA sequence: TGTGCCAGCAGCTTCTGGTCGGGAGTAGGTAGAGATACGCAGTATTTT. Translated, it gives CASSFWSGVGRDTQYF.

The chain has TRBV7-6 and TRBJ2-7, with 8 bases fitting TRBD1. This CDR3 region has 15 residues. Germline CDR1 is SGHVS and CDR2 is FNYEAQ. V was clipped by 5 bases and J by 1 base; unmatched bases: 7. This CDR3 reads CASSMKQGESYEQYF. The CDR3 DNA reads TGTGCCAGCAGCATGAAACAGGGGGAGTCCTACGAGCAGTACTTC. The full variable domain, rest sourced from reference TRBV7-6 and TRBJ2-7, is GAGVSQSPRYKVTKRGQDVALRCDPISGHVSLYWYRQALGQGPEFLTYFNYEAQQDKSGLPNDRFSAERPEGSISTLTIQRTEQRDSAMYRCASSMKQGESYEQYFGPGTRLTVT.